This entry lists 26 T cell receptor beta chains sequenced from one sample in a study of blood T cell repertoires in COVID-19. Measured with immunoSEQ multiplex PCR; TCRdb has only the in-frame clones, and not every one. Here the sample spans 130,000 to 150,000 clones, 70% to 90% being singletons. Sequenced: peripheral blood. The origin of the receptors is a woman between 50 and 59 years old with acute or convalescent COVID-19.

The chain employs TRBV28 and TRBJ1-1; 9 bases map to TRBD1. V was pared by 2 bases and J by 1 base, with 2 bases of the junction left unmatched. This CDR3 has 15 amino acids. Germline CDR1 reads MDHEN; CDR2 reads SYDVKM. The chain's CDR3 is CASSLTGGGNTEAFF. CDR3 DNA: TGTGCCAGCAGTTTAACAGGGGGCGGGAACACTGAAGCTTTCTTT.

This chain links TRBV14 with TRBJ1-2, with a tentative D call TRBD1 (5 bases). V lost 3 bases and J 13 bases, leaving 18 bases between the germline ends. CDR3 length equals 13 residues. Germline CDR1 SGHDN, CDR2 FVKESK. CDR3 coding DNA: TGTGCCAGCAGCCACCTCAGGGCGGCGGACCCCACCTTC. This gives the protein CASSHLRAADPTF.

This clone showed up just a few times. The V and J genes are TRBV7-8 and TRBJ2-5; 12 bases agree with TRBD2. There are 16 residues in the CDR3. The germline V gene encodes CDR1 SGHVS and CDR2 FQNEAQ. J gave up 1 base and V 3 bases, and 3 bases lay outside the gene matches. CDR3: CASSFQTSGGQETQYF. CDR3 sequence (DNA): TGTGCCAGCAGCTTCCAGACTAGCGGGGGCCAAGAGACCCAGTACTTC.

Here the CDR3 DNA reads TGTGCCATCAGAAGACAGGGGGATAACTATGGCTACACCTTC. Translating gives CAIRRQGDNYGYTF. This chain links TRBV10-3 with TRBJ1-2; 9 nucleotides agree with TRBD1. V was clipped by 6 bases and J by 1 base; unmatched bases: 3. The CDR3 covers 14 residues. Germline lookup yields CDR1 ENHRY and CDR2 SYGVKD.

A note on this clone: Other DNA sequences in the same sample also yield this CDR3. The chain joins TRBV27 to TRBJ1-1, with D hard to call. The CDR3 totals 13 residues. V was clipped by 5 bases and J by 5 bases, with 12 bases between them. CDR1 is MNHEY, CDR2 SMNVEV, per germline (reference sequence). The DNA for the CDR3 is TGTGCCAGCAGTCCTCTACGCGGGACTGAAGCTTTCTTT. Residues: CASSPLRGTEAFF.

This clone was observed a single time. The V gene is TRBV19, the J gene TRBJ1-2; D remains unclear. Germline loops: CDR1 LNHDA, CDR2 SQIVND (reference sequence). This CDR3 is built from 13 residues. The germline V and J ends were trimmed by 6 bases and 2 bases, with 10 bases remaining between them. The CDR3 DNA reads TGTGCCAGTAGCCCCGATCAGAACTATGGCTACACCTTC. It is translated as CASSPDQNYGYTF.

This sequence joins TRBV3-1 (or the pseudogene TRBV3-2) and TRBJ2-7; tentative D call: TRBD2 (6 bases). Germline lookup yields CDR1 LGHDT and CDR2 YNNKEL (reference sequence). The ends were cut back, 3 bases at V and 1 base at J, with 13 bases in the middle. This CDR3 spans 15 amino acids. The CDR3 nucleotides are TGTGCCAGCAGCCAGGTGGGGGGTGGGTCCTACGAGCAGTACTTC. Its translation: CASSQVGGGSYEQYF.

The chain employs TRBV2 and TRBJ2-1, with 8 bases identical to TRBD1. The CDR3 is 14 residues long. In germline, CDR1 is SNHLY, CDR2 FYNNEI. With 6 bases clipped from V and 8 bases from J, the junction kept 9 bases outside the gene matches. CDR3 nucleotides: TGTGCCAGCAGGACCCCCCGGACAGGGTATGAGCAGTTCTTC. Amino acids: CASRTPRTGYEQFF.

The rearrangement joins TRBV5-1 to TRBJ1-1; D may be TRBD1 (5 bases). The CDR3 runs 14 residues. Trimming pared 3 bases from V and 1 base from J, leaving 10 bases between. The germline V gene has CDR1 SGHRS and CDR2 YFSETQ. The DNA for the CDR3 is TGCGCCAGCAGCTGGGGCAGCGCGAACACTGAAGCTTTCTTT. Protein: CASSWGSANTEAFF. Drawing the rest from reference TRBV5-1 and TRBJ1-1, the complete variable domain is KAGVTQTPRYLIKTRGQQVTLSCSPISGHRSVSWYQQTPGQGLQFLFEYFSETQRNKGNFPGRFSGRQFSNSRSEMNVSTLELGDSALYLCASSWGSANTEAFFGQGTRLTVV.

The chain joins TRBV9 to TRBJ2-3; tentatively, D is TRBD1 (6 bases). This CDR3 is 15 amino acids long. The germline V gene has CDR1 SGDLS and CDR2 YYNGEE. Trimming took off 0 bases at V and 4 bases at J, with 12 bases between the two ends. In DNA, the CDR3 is TGTGCCAGCAGCGTAGCCTCGGACAGTCCAGATACGCAGTATTTT. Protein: CASSVASDSPDTQYF.

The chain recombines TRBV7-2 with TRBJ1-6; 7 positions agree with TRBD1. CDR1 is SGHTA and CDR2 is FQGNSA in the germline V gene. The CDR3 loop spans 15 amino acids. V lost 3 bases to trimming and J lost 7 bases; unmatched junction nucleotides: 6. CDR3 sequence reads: CASSLRQGANSPLHF. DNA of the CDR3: TGTGCCAGCAGCTTGCGACAGGGAGCGAATTCACCCCTCCACTTT.

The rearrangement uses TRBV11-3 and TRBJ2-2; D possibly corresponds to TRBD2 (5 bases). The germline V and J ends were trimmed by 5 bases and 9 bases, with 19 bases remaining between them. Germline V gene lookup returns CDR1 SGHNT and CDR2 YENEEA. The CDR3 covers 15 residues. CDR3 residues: CASSPPGSPPRELFF. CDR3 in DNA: TGTGCCAGCAGCCCGCCGGGAAGCCCCCCCCGGGAGCTGTTTTTT.

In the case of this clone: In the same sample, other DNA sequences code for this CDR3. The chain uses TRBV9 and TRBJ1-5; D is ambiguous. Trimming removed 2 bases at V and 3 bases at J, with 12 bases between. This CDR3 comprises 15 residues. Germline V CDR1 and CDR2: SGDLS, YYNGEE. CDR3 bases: TGTGCCAGCAGCGTTGGTGGAGGGAACAATCAGCCCCAGCATTTT. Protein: CASSVGGGNNQPQHF.

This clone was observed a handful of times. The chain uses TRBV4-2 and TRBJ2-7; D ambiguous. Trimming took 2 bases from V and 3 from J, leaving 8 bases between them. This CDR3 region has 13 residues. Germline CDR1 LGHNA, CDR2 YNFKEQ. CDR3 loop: CASSQNSYYEQYF. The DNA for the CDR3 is TGTGCCAGCAGCCAAAACAGCTACTACGAGCAGTACTTC.

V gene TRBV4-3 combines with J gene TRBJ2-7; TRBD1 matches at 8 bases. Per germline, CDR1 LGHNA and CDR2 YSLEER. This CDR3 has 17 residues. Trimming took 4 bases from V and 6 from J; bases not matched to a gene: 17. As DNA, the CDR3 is TGCGCCAGCAGCCCCCATTTGGGTGGACAGGGTTTCCGCGAGCAGTACTTC. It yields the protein CASSPHLGGQGFREQYF.

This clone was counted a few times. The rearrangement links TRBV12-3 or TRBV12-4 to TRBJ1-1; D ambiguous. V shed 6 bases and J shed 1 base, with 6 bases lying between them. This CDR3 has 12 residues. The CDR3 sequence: CASRSENTEAFF. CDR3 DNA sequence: TGTGCCAGCAGATCAGAGAACACTGAAGCTTTCTTT.

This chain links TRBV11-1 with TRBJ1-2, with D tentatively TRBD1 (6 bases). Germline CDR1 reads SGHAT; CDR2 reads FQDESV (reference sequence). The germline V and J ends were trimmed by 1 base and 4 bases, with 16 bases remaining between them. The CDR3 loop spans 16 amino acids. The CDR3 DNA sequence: TGTGCCAGCAGCTTAGGGACAGCGAATGCTCTCTATGGCTACACCTTC. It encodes CASSLGTANALYGYTF.

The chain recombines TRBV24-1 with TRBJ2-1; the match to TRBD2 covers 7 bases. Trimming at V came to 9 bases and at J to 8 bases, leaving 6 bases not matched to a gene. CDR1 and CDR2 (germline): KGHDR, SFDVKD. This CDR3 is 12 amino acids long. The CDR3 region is CATRGVGDEQFF. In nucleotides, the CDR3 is TGTGCCACCCGGGGGGTAGGCGATGAGCAGTTCTTC.

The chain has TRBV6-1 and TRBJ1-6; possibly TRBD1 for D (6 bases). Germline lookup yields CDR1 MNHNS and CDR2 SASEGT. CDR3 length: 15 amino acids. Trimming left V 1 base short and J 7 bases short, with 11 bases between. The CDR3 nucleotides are TGTGCCAGCAGTGAAGATGGACAGCGGAATTCACCCCTCCACTTT. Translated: CASSEDGQRNSPLHF.

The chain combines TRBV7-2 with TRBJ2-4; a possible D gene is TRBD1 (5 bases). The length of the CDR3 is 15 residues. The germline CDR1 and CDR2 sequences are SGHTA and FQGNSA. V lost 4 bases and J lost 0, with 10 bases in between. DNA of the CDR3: TGTGCCAGCAGCTCAGGGTCACTAGCCAAAAACATTCAGTACTTC. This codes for CASSSGSLAKNIQYF.

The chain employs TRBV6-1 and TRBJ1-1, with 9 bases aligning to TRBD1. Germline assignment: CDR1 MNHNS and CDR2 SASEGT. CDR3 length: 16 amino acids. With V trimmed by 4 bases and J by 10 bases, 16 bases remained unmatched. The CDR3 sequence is CASSAGTGREITGAFF. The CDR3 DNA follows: TGTGCCAGCAGTGCCGGGACAGGGCGCGAAATTACGGGAGCTTTCTTT.

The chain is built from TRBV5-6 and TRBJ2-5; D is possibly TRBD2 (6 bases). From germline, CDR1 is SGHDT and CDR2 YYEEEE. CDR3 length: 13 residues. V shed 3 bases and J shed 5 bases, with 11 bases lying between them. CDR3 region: CASSSTLAETQYF. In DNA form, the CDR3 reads TGTGCCAGCAGCTCGACCCTAGCGGAGACCCAGTACTTC.

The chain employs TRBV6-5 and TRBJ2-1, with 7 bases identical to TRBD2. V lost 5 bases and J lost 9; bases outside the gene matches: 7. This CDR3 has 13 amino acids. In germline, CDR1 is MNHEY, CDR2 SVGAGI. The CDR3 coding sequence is TGTGCCAGCAGTAAGACTAGCTTGGGTGAGCAGTTCTTC. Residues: CASSKTSLGEQFF.

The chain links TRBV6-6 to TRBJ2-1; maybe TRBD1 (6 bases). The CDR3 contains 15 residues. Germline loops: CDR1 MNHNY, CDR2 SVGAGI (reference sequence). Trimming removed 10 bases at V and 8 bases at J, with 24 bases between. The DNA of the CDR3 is TGTGCCACGGGGCACTGGGGGCCTCGCGTCCATGAGCAGTTCTTC. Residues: CATGHWGPRVHEQFF.

CDR3 sequence (DNA): TGTGCCAGCCGCTGGACAGTTTCAGATACGCAGTATTTT. Amino acids: CASRWTVSDTQYF. This chain links TRBV28 with TRBJ2-3; tentative D call: TRBD1 (6 bases). The CDR3 spans 13 residues. The ends were cut back, 8 bases at V and 4 bases at J, with 13 bases in the middle. Germline-derived CDR1 and CDR2 are MDHEN and SYDVKM.

The CDR3 coding sequence is TGCGCCAGCAGCTTGCCGTCCGATACGCAGTATTTT. Protein sequence: CASSLPSDTQYF. This sequence joins TRBV5-1 and TRBJ2-3; D not resolved. Looked up from germline, CDR1 is SGHRS and CDR2 is YFSETQ. This CDR3 is 12 amino acids long. The V gene lost 1 base and the J gene lost 6 bases, with 6 bases spanning the gap.